These T cell receptor beta chains were read from a single sample in a study of T cell responses to AZD1222 COVID-19 vaccine. Sequencing used immunoSEQ multiplex PCR; TCRdb keeps in-frame clones, though not all of them. The sample holds 150,000 to 200,000 clones, around 91% seen once. The specimen was peripheral blood, collected 28 days after the second AZD1222 dose. These receptor sequences come from an adult who received the AZD1222 COVID-19 vaccine. Both conserved end residues are part of each CDR3. The D gene is left open where the match is weak. Only part of the rows carry a size: once, few, many, or a class if the clone is expanded.

clone size,J gene,V gene,D gene,CDR3 protein,CDR3 DNA
-,TRBJ1-5,TRBV6-5,-,CASSPGLESNQPQHF,TGTGCCAGCAGCCCCGGACTGGAGAGCAATCAGCCCCAGCATTTT
-,TRBJ2-5,TRBV18,-,CASSPPHNSGETQYF,TGTGCCAGCTCACCACCGCATAACTCAGGGGAGACCCAGTACTTC
-,TRBJ1-6,TRBV9,TRBD1,CASSPNLGQGRSSPLHF,TGTGCCAGCAGCCCTAACTTGGGACAGGGAAGAAGTTCACCCCTCCACTTT
-,TRBJ2-2,TRBV19,TRBD1,CASSRTGLRGPNTGELFF,TGTGCCAGTAGTAGGACAGGGCTGCGGGGCCCGAACACCGGGGAGCTGTTTTTT
-,TRBJ1-6,TRBV7-2,TRBD1,CASSPQTGRNSPLHF,TGTGCCAGCAGCCCGCAGACAGGGAGGAATTCACCCCTCCACTTT
-,TRBJ1-3,TRBV10-3,-,CAISLDGNTIYF,TGTGCCATCAGTTTGGACGGAAACACCATATATTTT
-,TRBJ1-6,TRBV6-5,-,CASSTQTGLNSPLHF,TGTGCCAGCAGTACCCAGACAGGACTAAATTCACCCCTCCACTTT
-,TRBJ1-6,TRBV6-4,TRBD1,CASSEVGTGGSPLHF,TGTGCCAGCAGTGAGGTTGGGACAGGGGGATCACCCCTCCACTTT
once,TRBJ2-6,TRBV27,TRBD1,CASSFRVGTDSGANVLTF,TGTGCCAGCAGTTTCCGGGTAGGGACAGACTCTGGGGCCAACGTCCTGACTTTC
-,TRBJ2-7,TRBV19,TRBD2,CASSPRTSGRAYEQYF,TGTGCCAGTAGTCCCAGGACTAGCGGGAGGGCCTACGAGCAGTACTTC
-,TRBJ1-2,TRBV30,TRBD1,CAWSVGTGVGYTF,TGTGCCTGGAGTGTAGGGACAGGGGTCGGCTACACCTTC
-,TRBJ2-7,TRBV6-5,-,CASQTAYEQYF,TGTGCCAGCCAGACAGCCTACGAGCAGTACTTC
-,TRBJ1-5,TRBV18,-,CASSFGSAGQPQHF,TGTGCCAGCTCATTCGGTTCCGCCGGGCAGCCCCAGCATTTT
-,TRBJ1-6,TRBV3-1/TRBV3-2,-,CASSQWERNSPLHF,TGTGCCAGCAGCCAATGGGAAAGGAATTCACCCCTCCACTTT
-,TRBJ2-7,TRBV5-1,-,CASSSGSGFYEQYF,TGCGCCAGCAGCTCCGGTTCGGGGTTCTACGAGCAGTACTTC
-,TRBJ1-3,TRBV3-1/TRBV3-2,-,CASSQQVSSGNTIYF,TGTGCCAGCAGCCAACAGGTTAGCTCTGGAAACACCATATATTTT
few,TRBJ2-5,TRBV4-2,-,CASSLVDKGSGETQYF,TGTGCCAGCAGCCTCGTCGACAAGGGATCGGGAGAGACCCAGTACTTC
-,TRBJ2-1,TRBV7-7,TRBD2,CASSLTSGGYNEQFF,TGTGCTAGCAGCTTAACTAGCGGGGGTTACAATGAGCAGTTCTTC
-,TRBJ2-5,TRBV19,-,CASSIGRQTYSIGETQYF,TGTGCCAGTAGTATCGGCCGACAGACTTACTCGATCGGGGAGACCCAGTACTTC
-,TRBJ2-7,TRBV27,-,CASSFHYSYEQYF,TGTGCCAGCAGTTTTCATTACTCCTACGAGCAGTACTTC
-,TRBJ1-1,TRBV19,TRBD1,CASRRQGQMNTEAFF,TGTGCCAGTAGGAGACAGGGCCAAATGAACACTGAAGCTTTCTTT
-,TRBJ2-1,TRBV7-9,TRBD2,CASSPQAGIHNEQFF,TGTGCCAGCAGCCCTCAAGCGGGAATTCACAATGAGCAGTTCTTC
-,TRBJ2-3,TRBV2,-,CASRKQGTNTDTQYF,TGTGCCAGCAGGAAACAGGGTACGAACACAGATACGCAGTATTTT
once,TRBJ1-2,TRBV3-1/TRBV3-2,TRBD1,CASSSQGANYGYTF,TGTGCCAGCAGCTCCCAGGGGGCCAACTATGGCTACACCTTC
-,TRBJ2-3,TRBV14,-,CAGSLERTDTQYF,TGTGCCGGCAGCCTCGAACGGACAGATACGCAGTATTTT
-,TRBJ1-5,TRBV6-5,-,CASSTGWGNQPQHF,TGTGCCAGTTCAACAGGGTGGGGCAATCAGCCCCAGCATTTT
-,TRBJ2-3,TRBV7-2,-,CASSKFGSTGTDTQYF,TGTGCCAGCAGCAAATTCGGCTCGACAGGCACAGATACGCAGTATTTT
-,TRBJ1-4,TRBV2,-,CASRPARQAQYPQKLFF,TGTGCCAGCAGGCCCGCTCGACAGGCCCAGTATCCCCAAAAACTGTTTTTT
-,TRBJ1-5,TRBV2,-,CASSEVFGNQPQHF,TGTGCCAGCAGTGAAGTATTCGGCAATCAGCCCCAGCATTTT
-,TRBJ2-1,TRBV7-9,-,CASSFPNLGGASSYNEQFF,TGTGCCAGCAGCTTCCCCAACCTAGGAGGGGCGAGCTCCTACAATGAGCAGTTCTTC
-,TRBJ1-2,TRBV5-1,TRBD1,CASSDDTPGQGSGYTF,TGCGCCAGCAGCGACGACACCCCGGGACAGGGTTCTGGCTACACCTTC
-,TRBJ2-1,TRBV29-1,-,CSVEGVRVPYNEQFF,TGCAGCGTTGAAGGGGTCAGGGTCCCCTACAATGAGCAGTTCTTC
-,TRBJ2-3,TRBV3-1/TRBV3-2,-,CASSQGPLITDTQYF,TGTGCCAGCAGCCAGGGACCCCTTATCACAGATACGCAGTATTTT
-,TRBJ1-3,TRBV5-8,-,CASRSSGNTIYF,TGTGCCAGCAGGTCCTCTGGAAACACCATATATTTT
-,TRBJ1-2,TRBV24-1,TRBD1,CATSDRNRGKGYTF,TGTGCCACCAGTGACAGGAACAGGGGAAAGGGCTACACCTTC
-,TRBJ2-5,TRBV12-3/TRBV12-4,-,CASSPPGETQYF,TGTGCCAGCAGTCCCCCTGGGGAGACCCAGTACTTC
-,TRBJ1-1,TRBV18,-,CASSPPGRNTEAFF,TGTGCCAGCTCACCACCGGGCAGGAACACTGAAGCTTTCTTT
once,TRBJ1-2,TRBV28,TRBD1,CASSLDRGYGYTF,TGTGCCAGCAGTTTGGACAGGGGATATGGCTACACCTTC
-,TRBJ2-7,TRBV28,TRBD2,CASSLFTAGAFYEQYF,TGTGCCAGCAGTTTATTTACAGCGGGGGCCTTCTACGAGCAGTACTTC
-,TRBJ1-6,TRBV7-9,TRBD1,CASSGVGTGDYNSPLHF,TGTGCCAGCAGCGGAGTCGGGACAGGCGATTATAATTCACCCCTCCACTTT
-,TRBJ2-1,TRBV27,-,CASSFWGNEQFF,TGTGCCAGCAGTTTTTGGGGGAACGAGCAGTTCTTC
-,TRBJ1-3,TRBV7-2,TRBD1,CASSFAGGFSGNTIYF,TGTGCCAGCAGCTTTGCAGGGGGGTTTTCTGGAAACACCATATATTTT